This passage covers 8 T cell receptor beta chains from one sample sequenced in a study of T cell changes during pregnancy in multiple sclerosis. TCRdb keeps only in-frame clones here, not all; method: immunoSEQ multiplex PCR. The data contain 55,000 to 70,000 clones, about 85% of them singletons. The source material was CD4+ T cells from peripheral blood mononuclear cells, sampled in the third trimester of pregnancy. These receptors were taken from a female donor with multiple sclerosis, enrolled in a pregnancy study.

The rearrangement uses TRBV10-3 and TRBJ1-1; tentative D call: TRBD1 (5 bases). Germline V gene sequence: CDR1 ENHRY, CDR2 SYGVKD. Trimming shortened V by 3 bases and J by 2 bases, and 10 bases separated the two germline ends. The CDR3 sequence is 14 residues long. CDR3 nucleotide sequence: TGTGCCATCAGTGATGGGCAGGGTAACACTGAAGCTTTCTTT. Translated, it gives CAISDGQGNTEAFF.

A single count supports this clone. The chain employs TRBV4-1 and TRBJ2-3; perhaps TRBD2 as D (6 bases). The ends were cut back, 4 bases at V and 2 bases at J, with 19 bases in the middle. The V gene's germline CDR1 is MGHRA and CDR2 YSYEKL. This CDR3 spans 17 amino acids. The CDR3 reads CASSPPEAGRDTDTQYF. DNA of the CDR3: TGCGCCAGCAGCCCGCCCGAGGCAGGGCGGGACACAGATACGCAGTATTTT.

This clone showed up just a few times. The chain uses TRBV5-1 and TRBJ1-5; D not certain. Germline loops: CDR1 SGHRS, CDR2 YFSETQ. The V and J ends lost 0 bases and 0 bases respectively, with 10 bases between them. This CDR3 comprises 16 residues. The CDR3 here is CASSLGAPNSNQPQHF. For the CDR3, the DNA is TGCGCCAGCAGCTTGGGCGCACCCAATAGCAATCAGCCCCAGCATTTT.

CDR3 in amino acids: CASSEKGTSGKETQYF. In nucleotides, the CDR3 is TGTGCCAGCAGTGAAAAGGGGACTAGCGGGAAAGAGACCCAGTACTTC. The V gene is TRBV2, the J gene TRBJ2-5, with 13 nucleotides matching TRBD2. V lost 2 bases, J lost 3 bases, and 3 bases stayed unmatched. The CDR3 has 16 amino acids. The V gene's germline CDR1 is SNHLY and CDR2 FYNNEI.

V gene TRBV15 combines with J gene TRBJ2-7; TRBD2 matches 7 bases. V trimming: 6 bases; J trimming: 5 bases; junction bases outside the gene matches: 10. Germline CDR1 reads LNHNV; CDR2 reads YYDKDF (reference sequence). The CDR3 has 14 residues. The CDR3 nucleotides are TGTGCCACCAGACGTGGGAGGGAGGGCCACGAGCAGTACTTC. Translating it yields CATRRGREGHEQYF.

This sequence joins TRBV7-6 and TRBJ1-3; maybe TRBD1 (5 bases). V was cut by 5 bases and J by 0 bases, with 11 bases left in between. CDR1 is SGHVS and CDR2 is FNYEAQ in the germline V gene. CDR3 size: 15 residues. CDR3 DNA sequence: TGTGCCAGCAGCCTTGGGGGGATCTCTGGAAACACCATATATTTT. Residues: CASSLGGISGNTIYF.

V and J are TRBV18 and TRBJ1-1, with D unresolved. In germline, CDR1 is KGHSH, CDR2 LQKENI. V lost 10 bases to trimming and J lost 3 bases, with 15 bases between them. CDR3 length: 13 amino acids. The CDR3: CATSRGGDTEAFF. The CDR3 DNA reads as TGTGCCACCTCGCGTGGAGGTGACACTGAAGCTTTCTTT.

The rearrangement links TRBV9 to TRBJ2-5, with a tentative D call TRBD1 (5 bases). The CDR3 sequence is 12 residues long. Germline lookup yields CDR1 SGDLS and CDR2 YYNGEE. Trimming shortened V by 4 bases and J by 10 bases, and 14 bases separated the two germline ends. CDR3 DNA sequence: TGTGCCAGCAGCACATTCCAGGGTAGCCAGTACTTC. Protein product: CASSTFQGSQYF.